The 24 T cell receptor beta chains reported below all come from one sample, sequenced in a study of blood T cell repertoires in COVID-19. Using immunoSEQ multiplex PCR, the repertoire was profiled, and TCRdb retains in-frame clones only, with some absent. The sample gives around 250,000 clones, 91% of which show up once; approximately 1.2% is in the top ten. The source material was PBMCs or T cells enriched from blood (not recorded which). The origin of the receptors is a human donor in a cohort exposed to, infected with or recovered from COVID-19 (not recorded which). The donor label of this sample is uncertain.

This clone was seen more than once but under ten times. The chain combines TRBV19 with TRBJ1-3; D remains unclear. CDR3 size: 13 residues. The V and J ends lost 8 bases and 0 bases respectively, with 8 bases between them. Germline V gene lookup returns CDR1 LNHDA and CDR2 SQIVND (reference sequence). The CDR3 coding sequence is TGTGCCAGTGCGGAAAACTCTGGAAACACCATATATTTT. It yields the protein CASAENSGNTIYF.

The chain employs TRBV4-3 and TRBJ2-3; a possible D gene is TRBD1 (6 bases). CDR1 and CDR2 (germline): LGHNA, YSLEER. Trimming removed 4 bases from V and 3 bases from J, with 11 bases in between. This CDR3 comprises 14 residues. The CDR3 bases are TGCGCCAGCAGCCCCTCCAGGGGAACAGATACGCAGTATTTT. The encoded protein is CASSPSRGTDTQYF.

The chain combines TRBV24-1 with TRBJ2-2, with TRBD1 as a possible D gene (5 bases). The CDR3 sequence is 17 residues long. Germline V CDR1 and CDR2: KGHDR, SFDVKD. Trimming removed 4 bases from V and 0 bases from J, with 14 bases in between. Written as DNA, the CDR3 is TGTGCCACCAGTGAATACGACAGTACCGCGAACACCGGGGAGCTGTTTTTT. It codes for CATSEYDSTANTGELFF.

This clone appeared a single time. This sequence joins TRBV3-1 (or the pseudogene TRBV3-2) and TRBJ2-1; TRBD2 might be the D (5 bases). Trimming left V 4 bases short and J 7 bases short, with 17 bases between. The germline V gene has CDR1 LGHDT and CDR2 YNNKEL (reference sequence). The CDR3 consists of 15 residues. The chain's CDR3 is CASSLRSQRRNEQFF. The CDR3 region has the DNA TGTGCCAGCAGCCTAAGATCTCAGAGGAGGAATGAGCAGTTCTTC.

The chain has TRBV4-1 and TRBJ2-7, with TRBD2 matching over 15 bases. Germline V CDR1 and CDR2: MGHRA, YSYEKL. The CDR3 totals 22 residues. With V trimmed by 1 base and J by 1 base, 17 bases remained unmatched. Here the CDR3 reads CASSQGHVRWTSGGAGSYEQYF. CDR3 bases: TGCGCCAGCAGCCAAGGACACGTTCGCTGGACTAGCGGGGGGGCGGGTTCCTACGAGCAGTACTTC.

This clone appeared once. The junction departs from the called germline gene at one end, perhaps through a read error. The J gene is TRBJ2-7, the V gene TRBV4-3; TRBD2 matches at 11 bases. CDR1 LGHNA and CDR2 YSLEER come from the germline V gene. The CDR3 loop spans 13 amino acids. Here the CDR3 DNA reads TGCGCCAGCAGCCAAGCGGGAGGGGGACTAGCGGTTTTC. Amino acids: CASSQAGGGLAVF.

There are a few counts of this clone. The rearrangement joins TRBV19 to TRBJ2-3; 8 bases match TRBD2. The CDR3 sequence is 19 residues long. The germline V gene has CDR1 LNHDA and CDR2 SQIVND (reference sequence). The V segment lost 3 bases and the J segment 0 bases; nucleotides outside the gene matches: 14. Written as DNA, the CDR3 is TGTGCCAGTAGTATTCAACCCTTTCCGGGGGGGCTCAGCACAGATACGCAGTATTTT. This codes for CASSIQPFPGGLSTDTQYF.

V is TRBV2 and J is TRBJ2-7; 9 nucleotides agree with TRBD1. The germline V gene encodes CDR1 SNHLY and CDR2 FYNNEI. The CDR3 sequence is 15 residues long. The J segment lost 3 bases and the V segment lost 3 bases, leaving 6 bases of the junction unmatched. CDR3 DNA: TGTGCCAGCAGTGAGGGGCCGGGACAGGGCTACGAGCAGTACTTC. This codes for CASSEGPGQGYEQYF.

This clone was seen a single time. Here the CDR3 DNA reads TGTGCCAGCAGCGGACTCTTATACACCGGGGAGCTGTTTTTT. This codes for CASSGLLYTGELFF. V gene TRBV25-1 combines with J gene TRBJ2-2, with D possibly matching TRBD2 (5 bases). The germline V and J ends were trimmed by 6 bases and 3 bases, with 11 bases remaining between them. The CDR3 sequence is 14 residues long. Germline CDR1 MGHDK, CDR2 SYGVNS.

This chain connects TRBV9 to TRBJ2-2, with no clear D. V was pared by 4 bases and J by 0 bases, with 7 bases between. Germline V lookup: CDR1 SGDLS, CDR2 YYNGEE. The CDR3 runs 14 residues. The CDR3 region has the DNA TGTGCCAGCAGCCCGGGTCCGAACACCGGGGAGCTGTTTTTT. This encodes CASSPGPNTGELFF.

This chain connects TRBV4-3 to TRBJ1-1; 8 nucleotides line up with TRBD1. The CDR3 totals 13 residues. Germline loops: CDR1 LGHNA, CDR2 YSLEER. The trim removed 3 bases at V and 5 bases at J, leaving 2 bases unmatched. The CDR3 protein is CASSQTGETEAFF. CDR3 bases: TGCGCCAGCAGCCAGACAGGGGAGACTGAAGCTTTCTTT.

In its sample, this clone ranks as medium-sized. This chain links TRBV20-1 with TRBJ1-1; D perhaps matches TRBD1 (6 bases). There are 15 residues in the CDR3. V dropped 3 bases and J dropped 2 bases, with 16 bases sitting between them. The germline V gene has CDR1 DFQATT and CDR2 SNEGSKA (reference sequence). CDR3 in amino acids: CSASTGLKGNTEAFF. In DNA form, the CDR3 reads TGCAGTGCTAGTACAGGGCTCAAAGGAAACACTGAAGCTTTCTTT.

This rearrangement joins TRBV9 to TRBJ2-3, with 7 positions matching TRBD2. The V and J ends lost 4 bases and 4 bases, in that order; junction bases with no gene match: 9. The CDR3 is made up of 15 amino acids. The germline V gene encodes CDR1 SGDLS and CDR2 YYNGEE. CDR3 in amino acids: CASSSLGDYADTQYF. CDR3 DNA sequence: TGTGCCAGCAGCTCCCTCGGGGACTACGCAGATACGCAGTATTTT.

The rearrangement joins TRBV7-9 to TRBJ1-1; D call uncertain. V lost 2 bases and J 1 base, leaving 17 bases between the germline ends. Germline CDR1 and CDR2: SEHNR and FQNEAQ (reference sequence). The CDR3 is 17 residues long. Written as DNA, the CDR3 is TGTGCCAGCAGCTTAAGAGCCCGAGGATCGGGGAACACTGAAGCTTTCTTT. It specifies CASSLRARGSGNTEAFF.

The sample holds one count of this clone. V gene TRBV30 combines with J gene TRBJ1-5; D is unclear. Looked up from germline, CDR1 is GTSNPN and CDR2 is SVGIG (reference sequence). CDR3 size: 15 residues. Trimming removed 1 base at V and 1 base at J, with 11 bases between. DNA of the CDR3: TGTGCCTGGAGTGACGGGAGCGGAAGCAATCAGCCCCAGCATTTT. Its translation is CAWSDGSGSNQPQHF.

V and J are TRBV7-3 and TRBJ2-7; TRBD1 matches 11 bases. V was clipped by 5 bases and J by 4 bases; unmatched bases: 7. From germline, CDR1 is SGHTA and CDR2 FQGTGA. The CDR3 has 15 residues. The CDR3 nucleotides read TGTGCCAGCAGCGTGGACAGGGGGCGTCGATACGAGCAGTACTTC. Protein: CASSVDRGRRYEQYF.

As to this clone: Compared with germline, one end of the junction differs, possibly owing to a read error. CDR3 residues: CASNLAGQGNSPLHF. The CDR3 DNA is TGCGCCAGCAACTTGGCGGGTCAGGGGAATTCACCCCTCCACTTT. This sequence joins TRBV5-1 and TRBJ1-6; weak D call: TRBD1 (6 bases). This CDR3 is 15 amino acids long. Germline V gives CDR1 SGHRS, CDR2 YFSETQ.

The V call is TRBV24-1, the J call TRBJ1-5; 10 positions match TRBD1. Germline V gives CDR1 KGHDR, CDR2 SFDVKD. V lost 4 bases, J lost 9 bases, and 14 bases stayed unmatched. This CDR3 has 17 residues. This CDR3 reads CATSEFADRGRERPQHF. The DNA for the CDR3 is TGTGCCACCAGTGAGTTTGCCGACAGGGGGCGCGAACGGCCCCAGCATTTT.

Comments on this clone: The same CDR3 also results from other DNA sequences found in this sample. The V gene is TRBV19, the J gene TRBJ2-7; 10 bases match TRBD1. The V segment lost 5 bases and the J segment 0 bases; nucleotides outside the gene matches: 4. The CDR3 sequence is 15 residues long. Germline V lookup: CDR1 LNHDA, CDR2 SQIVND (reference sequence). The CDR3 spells CASSLGQGSSYEQYF. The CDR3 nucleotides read TGTGCCAGTAGTTTGGGACAGGGGAGCTCCTACGAGCAGTACTTC.

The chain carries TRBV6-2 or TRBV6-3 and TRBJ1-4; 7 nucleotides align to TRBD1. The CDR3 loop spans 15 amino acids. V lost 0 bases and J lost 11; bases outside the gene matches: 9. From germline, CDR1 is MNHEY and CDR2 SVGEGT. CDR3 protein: CASSYSRDSFSKLFF. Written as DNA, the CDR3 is TGTGCCAGCAGTTACTCGAGGGACAGTTTTTCGAAACTGTTTTTT.

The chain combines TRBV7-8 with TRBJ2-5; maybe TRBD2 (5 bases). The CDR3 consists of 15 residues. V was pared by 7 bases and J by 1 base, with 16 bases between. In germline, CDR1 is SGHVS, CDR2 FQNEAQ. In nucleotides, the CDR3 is TGTGCCAGCACCAAAGCTAGGGAGCCCCAAGAGACCCAGTACTTC. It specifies CASTKAREPQETQYF.

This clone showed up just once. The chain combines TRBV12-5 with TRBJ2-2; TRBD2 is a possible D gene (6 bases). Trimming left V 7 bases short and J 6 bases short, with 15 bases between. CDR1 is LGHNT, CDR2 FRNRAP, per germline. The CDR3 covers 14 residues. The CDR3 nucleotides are TGTGCTAGTGCTCTGGGGGGTTTGGCCGGGGAGCTGTTTTTT. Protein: CASALGGLAGELFF.

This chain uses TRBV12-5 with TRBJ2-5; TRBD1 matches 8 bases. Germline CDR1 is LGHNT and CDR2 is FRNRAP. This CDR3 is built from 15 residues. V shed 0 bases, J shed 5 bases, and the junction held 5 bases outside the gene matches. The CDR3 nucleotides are TGTGCTAGTGGTTTGGTCAGGGGGCGCGGGGAGACCCAGTACTTC. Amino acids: CASGLVRGRGETQYF.

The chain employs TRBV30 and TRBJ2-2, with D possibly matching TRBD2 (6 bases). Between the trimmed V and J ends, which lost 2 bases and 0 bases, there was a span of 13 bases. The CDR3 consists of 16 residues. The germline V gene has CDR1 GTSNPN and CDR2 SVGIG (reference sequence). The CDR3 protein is CAWSRDSRANTGELFF. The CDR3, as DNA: TGTGCCTGGAGTAGGGACTCTCGCGCGAACACCGGGGAGCTGTTTTTT.